The following is a TCR beta chain sequence with its context. Its antigen remains unknown. This sample stems from a study of shared clonotypes between healthy human individuals. Study-wide background: Per donor, three plates held CD4 naive cells, three held CD4 memory, two held CD8 naive and one held CD8 memory.

Trimming removed 4 bases at V and 5 bases at J, with 12 bases between. Looked up from germline, CDR1 is SNHLY and CDR2 is FYNNEI. There are 13 residues in the CDR3. Overall study results and limits: Some clonotypes were shared by all four sorted-subset donors, while others were not shared. The non-shared ones had lower generation probabilities than the shared ones.

Each subset's genomic DNA was shared equally among a number of immunoSEQ plates. The data were produced by immunoSEQ multiplex PCR, yet TCRdb's version contains in-frame clones alone and is incomplete. The table lists about 980,000 clones, more than 75% of them singletons. The receptor was isolated from a man younger than 35 in good health. Sequencing was done on a sample of memory CD4+ T cells sorted from blood. Documented subset: CD45RA-negative fraction. The J gene is TRBJ2-7, the V gene TRBV2; D call uncertain. As DNA, the CDR3 is TGTGCCAGCAGTGTGTATGGTATCCACGAGCAGTACTTC. This sequence encodes CASSVYGIHEQYF.